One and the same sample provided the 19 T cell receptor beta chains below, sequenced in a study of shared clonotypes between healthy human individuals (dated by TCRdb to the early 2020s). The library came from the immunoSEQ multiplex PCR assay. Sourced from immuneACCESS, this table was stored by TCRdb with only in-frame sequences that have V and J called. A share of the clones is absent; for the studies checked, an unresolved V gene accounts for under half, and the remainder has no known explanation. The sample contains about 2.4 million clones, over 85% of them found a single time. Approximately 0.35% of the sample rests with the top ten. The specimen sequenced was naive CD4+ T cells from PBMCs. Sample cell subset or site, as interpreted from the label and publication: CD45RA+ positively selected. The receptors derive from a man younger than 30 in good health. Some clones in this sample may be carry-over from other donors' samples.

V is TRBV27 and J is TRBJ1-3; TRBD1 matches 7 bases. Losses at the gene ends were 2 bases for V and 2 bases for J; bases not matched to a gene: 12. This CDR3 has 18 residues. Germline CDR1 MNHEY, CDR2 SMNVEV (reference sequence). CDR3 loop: CASSLIPPGQSPGNTIYF. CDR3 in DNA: TGTGCCAGCAGTTTAATTCCTCCGGGACAGAGCCCTGGAAACACCATATATTTT.

The CDR3 is CASSNRRGPGRKTQYF. The DNA of the CDR3 is TGTGCCAGCAGCAATAGAAGAGGCCCGGGCAGGAAGACCCAGTACTTC. This rearrangement joins TRBV21-1 to TRBJ2-5. TRBV21-1 is described as a pseudogene. This CDR3 is built from 16 residues.

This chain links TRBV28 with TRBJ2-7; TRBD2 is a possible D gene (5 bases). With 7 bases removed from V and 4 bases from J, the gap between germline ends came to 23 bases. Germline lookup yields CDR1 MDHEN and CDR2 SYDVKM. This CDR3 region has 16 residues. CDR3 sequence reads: CASTPGSPFYLYEQYF. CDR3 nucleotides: TGTGCCAGCACCCCGGGGTCGCCCTTTTACCTTTACGAGCAGTACTTC.

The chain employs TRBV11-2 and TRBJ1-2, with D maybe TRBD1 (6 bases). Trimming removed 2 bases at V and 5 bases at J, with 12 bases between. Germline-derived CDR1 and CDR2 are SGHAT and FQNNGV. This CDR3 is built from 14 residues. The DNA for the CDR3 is TGTGCCAGCAGCTTAACGACAGGCGAGTATGGCTACACCTTC. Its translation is CASSLTTGEYGYTF.

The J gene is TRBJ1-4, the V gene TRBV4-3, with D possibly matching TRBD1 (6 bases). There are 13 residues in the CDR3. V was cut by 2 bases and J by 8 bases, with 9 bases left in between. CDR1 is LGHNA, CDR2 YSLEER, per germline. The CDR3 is CASSQTGWEKLFF. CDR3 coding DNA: TGCGCCAGCAGCCAAACAGGGTGGGAAAAACTGTTTTTT.

The CDR3 sequence is CASTHRGTGGTDTQYF. Written as DNA, the CDR3 is TGTGCCAGCACTCATAGGGGGACAGGCGGCACAGATACGCAGTATTTT. V usage is TRBV9 and J usage is TRBJ2-3, with 8 bases identical to TRBD1. CDR3 length: 16 residues. Germline V CDR1 and CDR2: SGDLS, YYNGEE. The trim removed 6 bases at V and 1 base at J, leaving 10 bases unmatched.

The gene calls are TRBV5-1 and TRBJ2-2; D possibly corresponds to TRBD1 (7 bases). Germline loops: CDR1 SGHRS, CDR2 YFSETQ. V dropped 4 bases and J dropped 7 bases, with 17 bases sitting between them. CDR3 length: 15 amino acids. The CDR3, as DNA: TGCGCCAGCAGCCCAGAGACAGGGAGGAGCGGGGAGCTGTTTTTT. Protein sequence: CASSPETGRSGELFF.

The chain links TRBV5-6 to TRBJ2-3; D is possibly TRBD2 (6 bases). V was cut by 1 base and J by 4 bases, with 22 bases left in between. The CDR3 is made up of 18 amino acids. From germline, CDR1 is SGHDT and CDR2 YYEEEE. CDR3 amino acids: CASSLYSGAPRGADTQYF. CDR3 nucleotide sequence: TGTGCCAGCAGCTTGTACAGCGGAGCGCCTCGCGGGGCAGATACGCAGTATTTT.

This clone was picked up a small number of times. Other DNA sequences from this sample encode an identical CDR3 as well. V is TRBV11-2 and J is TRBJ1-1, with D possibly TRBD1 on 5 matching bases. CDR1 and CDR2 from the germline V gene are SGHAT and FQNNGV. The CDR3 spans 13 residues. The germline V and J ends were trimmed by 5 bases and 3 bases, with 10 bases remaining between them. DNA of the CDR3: TGTGCCAGCAGCCTAGTAGGGGACACTGAAGCTTTCTTT. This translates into CASSLVGDTEAFF.

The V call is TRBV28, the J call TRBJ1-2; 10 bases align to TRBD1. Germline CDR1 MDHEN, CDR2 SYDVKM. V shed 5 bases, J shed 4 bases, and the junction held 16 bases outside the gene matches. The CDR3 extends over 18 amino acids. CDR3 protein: CASSPPGQGSSYPYGYTF. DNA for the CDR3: TGTGCCAGCAGTCCGCCGGGACAGGGGTCTAGTTACCCCTATGGCTACACCTTC.

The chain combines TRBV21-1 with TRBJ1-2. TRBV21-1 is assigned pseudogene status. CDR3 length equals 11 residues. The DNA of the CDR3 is TGTGCCAGACGGAGGGGATATGGCTACACCTTC. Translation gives CARRRGYGYTF.

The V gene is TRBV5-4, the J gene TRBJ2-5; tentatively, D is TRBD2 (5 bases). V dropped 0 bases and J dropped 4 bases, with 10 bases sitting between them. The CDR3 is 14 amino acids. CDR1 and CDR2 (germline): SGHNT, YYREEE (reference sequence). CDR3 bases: TGTGCCAGCAGCTTGGTCGGCGGGCGAGAGACCCAGTACTTC. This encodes CASSLVGGRETQYF.

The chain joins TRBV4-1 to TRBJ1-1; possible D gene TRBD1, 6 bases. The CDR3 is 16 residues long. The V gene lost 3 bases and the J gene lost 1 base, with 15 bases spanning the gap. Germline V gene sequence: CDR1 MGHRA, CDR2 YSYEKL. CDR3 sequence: CASSQNQWGANTEAFF. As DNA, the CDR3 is TGCGCCAGCAGCCAGAACCAATGGGGGGCGAACACTGAAGCTTTCTTT.

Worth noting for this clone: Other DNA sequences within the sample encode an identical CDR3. The CDR3 sequence: CASSEGGLGEQFF. The CDR3 nucleotides read TGTGCCAGCAGTGAGGGGGGCTTGGGTGAGCAGTTCTTC. The chain is built from TRBV6-1 and TRBJ2-1; D possibly matches TRBD1 or TRBD2 (6 bases each). The CDR3 covers 13 residues. Per the germline V gene, CDR1 is MNHNS and CDR2 is SASEGT. Trimming removed 3 bases at V and 9 bases at J, with 12 bases between.

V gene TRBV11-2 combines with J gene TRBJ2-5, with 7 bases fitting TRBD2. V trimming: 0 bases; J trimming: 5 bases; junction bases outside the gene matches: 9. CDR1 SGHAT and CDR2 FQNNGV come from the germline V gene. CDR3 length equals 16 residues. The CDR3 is CASSLDVWGGTETQYF. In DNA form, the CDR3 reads TGTGCCAGCAGCTTAGACGTGTGGGGGGGGACGGAGACCCAGTACTTC.

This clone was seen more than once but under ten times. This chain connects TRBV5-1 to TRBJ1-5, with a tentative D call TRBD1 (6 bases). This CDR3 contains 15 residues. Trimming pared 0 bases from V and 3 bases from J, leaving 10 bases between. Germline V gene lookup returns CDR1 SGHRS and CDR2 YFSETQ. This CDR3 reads CASSLGTGINQPQHF. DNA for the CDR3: TGCGCCAGCAGCTTGGGTACAGGGATCAATCAGCCCCAGCATTTT.

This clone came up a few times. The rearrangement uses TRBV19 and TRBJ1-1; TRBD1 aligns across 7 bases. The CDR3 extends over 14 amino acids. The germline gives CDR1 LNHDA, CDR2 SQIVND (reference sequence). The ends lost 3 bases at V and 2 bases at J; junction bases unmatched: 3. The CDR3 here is CASSMGTANTEAFF. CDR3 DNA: TGTGCCAGTAGTATGGGGACAGCAAACACTGAAGCTTTCTTT.

CDR3 DNA sequence: TGTGCCAGTACCCCCCGGTTATGGCGGAATCAGCCCCAGCATTTT. As protein: CASTPRLWRNQPQHF. The J gene is TRBJ1-5, the V gene TRBV19; D uncertain. Germline CDR1 is LNHDA and CDR2 is SQIVND (reference sequence). The CDR3 has 15 residues. V lost 7 bases and J 4 bases, leaving 17 bases between the germline ends.

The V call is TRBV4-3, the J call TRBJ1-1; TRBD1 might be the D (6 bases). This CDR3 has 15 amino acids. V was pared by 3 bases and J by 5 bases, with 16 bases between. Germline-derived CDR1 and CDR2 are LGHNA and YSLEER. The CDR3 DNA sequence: TGCGCCAGCAGCCAGCTCACAGGGATTGGAACTGAAGCTTTCTTT. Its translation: CASSQLTGIGTEAFF.